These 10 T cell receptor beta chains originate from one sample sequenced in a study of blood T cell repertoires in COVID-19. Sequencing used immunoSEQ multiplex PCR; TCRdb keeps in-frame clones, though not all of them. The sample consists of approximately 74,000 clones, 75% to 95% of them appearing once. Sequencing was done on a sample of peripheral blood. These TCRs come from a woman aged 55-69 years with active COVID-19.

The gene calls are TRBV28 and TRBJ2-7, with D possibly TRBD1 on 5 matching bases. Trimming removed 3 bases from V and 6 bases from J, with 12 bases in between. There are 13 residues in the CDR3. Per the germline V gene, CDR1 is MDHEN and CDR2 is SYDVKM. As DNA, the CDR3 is TGTGCCAGCAGTTTGGCAGGGATCGGCGAGCAGTACTTC. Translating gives CASSLAGIGEQYF.

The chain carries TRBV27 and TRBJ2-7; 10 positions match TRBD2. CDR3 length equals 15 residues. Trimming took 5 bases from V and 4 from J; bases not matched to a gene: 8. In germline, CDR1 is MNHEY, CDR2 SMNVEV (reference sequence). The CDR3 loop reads CASSPIAGGLYEQYF. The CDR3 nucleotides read TGTGCCAGCAGTCCAATAGCGGGAGGTCTTTACGAGCAGTACTTC.

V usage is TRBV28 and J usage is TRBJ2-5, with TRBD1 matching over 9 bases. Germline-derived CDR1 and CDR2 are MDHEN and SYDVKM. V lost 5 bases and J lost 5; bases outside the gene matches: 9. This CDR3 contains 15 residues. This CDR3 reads CASSPRDRAGETQYF. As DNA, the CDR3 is TGTGCCAGCAGTCCCCGGGACAGGGCCGGGGAGACCCAGTACTTC.

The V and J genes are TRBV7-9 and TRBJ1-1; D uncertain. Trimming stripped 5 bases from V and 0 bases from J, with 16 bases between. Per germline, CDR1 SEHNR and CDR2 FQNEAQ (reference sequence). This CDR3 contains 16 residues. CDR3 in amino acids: CASSPTFGVVNTEAFF. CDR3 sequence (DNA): TGTGCCAGCAGCCCTACCTTCGGAGTTGTGAACACTGAAGCTTTCTTT. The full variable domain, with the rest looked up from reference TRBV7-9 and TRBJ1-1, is DTGVSQNPRHKITKRGQNVTFRCDPISEHNRLYWYRQTLGQGPEFLTYFQNEAQLEKSRLLSDRFSAERPKGSFSTLEIQRTEQGDSAMYLCASSPTFGVVNTEAFFGQGTRLTVV.

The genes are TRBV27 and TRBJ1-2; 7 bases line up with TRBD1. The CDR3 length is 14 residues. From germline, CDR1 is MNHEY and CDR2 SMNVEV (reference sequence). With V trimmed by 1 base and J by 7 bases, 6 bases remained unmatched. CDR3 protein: CASSLLGTVGGYTF. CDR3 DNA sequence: TGTGCCAGCAGTTTATTAGGGACAGTGGGTGGCTACACCTTC.

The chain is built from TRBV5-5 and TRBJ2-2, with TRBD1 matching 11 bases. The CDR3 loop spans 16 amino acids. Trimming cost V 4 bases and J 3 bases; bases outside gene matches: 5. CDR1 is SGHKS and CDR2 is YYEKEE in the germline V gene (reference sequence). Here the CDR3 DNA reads TGTGCCAGCAGCCCCACGGGACAGGGGGACACCGGGGAGCTGTTTTTT. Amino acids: CASSPTGQGDTGELFF.

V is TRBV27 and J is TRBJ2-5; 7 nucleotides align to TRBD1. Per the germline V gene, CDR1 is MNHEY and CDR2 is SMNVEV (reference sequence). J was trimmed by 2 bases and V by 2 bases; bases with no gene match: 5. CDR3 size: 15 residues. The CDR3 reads CASSLTDRAQETQYF. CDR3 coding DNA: TGTGCCAGCAGTTTAACCGACAGGGCACAAGAGACCCAGTACTTC.

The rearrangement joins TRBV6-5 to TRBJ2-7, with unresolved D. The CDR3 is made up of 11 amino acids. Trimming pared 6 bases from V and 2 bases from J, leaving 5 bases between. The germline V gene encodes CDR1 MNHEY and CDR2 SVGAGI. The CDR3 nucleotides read TGTGCCAGCAGCCTAACCTACGAGCAGTACTTC. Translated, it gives CASSLTYEQYF.

The CDR3 coding sequence is TGTGCCAGCAGCGTAAACAGGGGCCCGGTTGTGGCTGAAGCTTTCTTT. It translates to CASSVNRGPVVAEAFF. The chain carries TRBV3-1 (or the pseudogene TRBV3-2) and TRBJ1-1; TRBD1 agrees at 7 bases. Germline CDR1 reads LGHDT; CDR2 reads YNNKEL (reference sequence). Trimming cost V 5 bases and J 6 bases; bases outside gene matches: 15. The CDR3 contains 16 residues.

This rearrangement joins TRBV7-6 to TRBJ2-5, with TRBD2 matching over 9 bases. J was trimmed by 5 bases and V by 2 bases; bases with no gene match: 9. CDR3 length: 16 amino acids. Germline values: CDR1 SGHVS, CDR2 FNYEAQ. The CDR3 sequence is CASSLSAGGGDETQYF. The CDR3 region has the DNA TGTGCCAGCAGCTTATCCGCGGGAGGGGGCGACGAGACCCAGTACTTC.